The following is a T cell receptor beta chain sequence with its context. The antigen is not known. At one end, the junction sequence differs from germline, possibly due to a read error. This sample was taken from a study of cytomegalovirus exposure and HLA in healthy donors. Whole-study results and caveats: An apparent linkage of common viral pathogens to several of the most significant clusters emerged in a later analysis. TCR beta chains numbering some 160 were designated cytomegalovirus-associated.

13 Jbeta primers and 60 Vbeta primers were used for the PCR. Assay: immunoSEQ multiplex PCR; the TCRdb copy retains only in-frame clones and omits some. Of over 200,000 clones listed, more than 75% are singletons. All the people who gave samples were healthy bone marrow donors. Germline assignment: CDR1 SEHNR and CDR2 FQNEAQ (reference sequence). The CDR3 sequence is 13 residues long. The sequencing sample was made of PBMCs. This chain joins TRBV7-9 and TRBJ1-2; maybe TRBD1 (5 bases). The sequence derives from a human donor in good health. The CDR3 region is CSSTRRDRDGYTF. As DNA, the CDR3 is TGTTCCAGCACCCGCAGGGATAGGGATGGCTACACCTTC.